Listed below are T cell receptor beta chains from one sample, sequenced in a study of cytomegalovirus exposure and HLA in healthy donors. The repertoire was sequenced with immunoSEQ multiplex PCR; TCRdb's copy has only in-frame clones and lacks some. The sample has fewer than 150,000 clones, roughly 80% seen once. Sequencing was performed on PBMCs. These TCRs come from a male donor in good health and CMV-seronegative. Each CDR3 is given with its conserved first and last residue. D genes are given only for firm matches. The size field is filled for only some rows; it gives once, few, many or a size class.

CDR3 DNA: TGTGCCAGTCAACTTACGAACACCGGGGAGCTGTTCTTT
CDR3 protein: CASQLTNTGELFF
clone size: once
V gene: TRBV18
D gene: .
J gene: TRBJ2-2

CDR3 DNA: TGTGCCAGCAGTGCCATTCTAGCGTCGAACACCGGGGAGCTGTTTTTT
CDR3 protein: CASSAILASNTGELFF
clone size: .
V gene: TRBV2
D gene: .
J gene: TRBJ2-2

CDR3 DNA: TGTGCCAGCAGCCCAGACAGGGCCCACGAGCAGTACTTC
CDR3 protein: CASSPDRAHEQYF
clone size: .
V gene: TRBV11-2
D gene: TRBD1
J gene: TRBJ2-7

CDR3 DNA: TGTGCCAGCAGCTCCTCCGATCAGCCCCAGCATTTT
CDR3 protein: CASSSSDQPQHF
clone size: .
V gene: TRBV28
D gene: .
J gene: TRBJ1-5

CDR3 DNA: TGTGCCAGCAGCTTTCAAGGGGGAGGCACAGATACGCAGTATTTT
CDR3 protein: CASSFQGGGTDTQYF
clone size: .
V gene: TRBV7-9
D gene: .
J gene: TRBJ2-3

CDR3 DNA: TGTGCCAGCCAGGGATACTATAATTCACCCCTCCACTTT
CDR3 protein: CASQGYYNSPLHF
clone size: .
V gene: TRBV6-5
D gene: .
J gene: TRBJ1-6

CDR3 DNA: TGTGCCAGCTCACCACGGACTAGCGGGGGGAGCACCGGGGAGCTGTTTTTT
CDR3 protein: CASSPRTSGGSTGELFF
clone size: .
V gene: TRBV18
D gene: TRBD2
J gene: TRBJ2-2

CDR3 DNA: TGTGCCAGCAGTGACTTTTACAGGGGGCCTATAACTGGCTACACCTTC
CDR3 protein: CASSDFYRGPITGYTF
clone size: few
V gene: TRBV6-4
D gene: TRBD1
J gene: TRBJ1-2

CDR3 DNA: TGCGCCAGCAGCCAAGGACCAGGGGGCACTGAAGCTTTCTTT
CDR3 protein: CASSQGPGGTEAFF
clone size: .
V gene: TRBV4-1
D gene: TRBD1
J gene: TRBJ1-1

CDR3 DNA: TGTGCCAGCAGCTTCGAGGCGGCCACTGAAGCTTTCTTT
CDR3 protein: CASSFEAATEAFF
clone size: .
V gene: TRBV11-2
D gene: .
J gene: TRBJ1-1

CDR3 DNA: TGTGCCAGCTCACCCGACAGATCTGGGGCCAACGTCCTGACTTTC
CDR3 protein: CASSPDRSGANVLTF
clone size: .
V gene: TRBV18
D gene: .
J gene: TRBJ2-6

CDR3 DNA: TGCGCCAGCAGCTTGGTTGGGACAGTGAACACTGAAGCTTTCTTT
CDR3 protein: CASSLVGTVNTEAFF
clone size: .
V gene: TRBV5-1
D gene: TRBD1
J gene: TRBJ1-1

CDR3 DNA: TGTGCCAGCAGCCGTAATGGGGACAGTCGGGAGCAGTACTTC
CDR3 protein: CASSRNGDSREQYF
clone size: .
V gene: TRBV4-2
D gene: TRBD1
J gene: TRBJ2-7

CDR3 DNA: TGTGCCAGCAGCCAACCGATGGACAGCCCTTTGGCCGGGGAGCTGTTTTTT
CDR3 protein: CASSQPMDSPLAGELFF
clone size: .
V gene: TRBV4-2
D gene: .
J gene: TRBJ2-2

CDR3 DNA: TGTGCCAGCAGCGGAGTTGGTTCCAGGGGGCTAGGATGGGAGACCCAGTACTTC
CDR3 protein: CASSGVGSRGLGWETQYF
clone size: once
V gene: TRBV5-6
D gene: TRBD1
J gene: TRBJ2-5

CDR3 DNA: TGTGCCAGCAGCCCCTCGAACAGGGAAAGCGGCTACACCTTC
CDR3 protein: CASSPSNRESGYTF
clone size: .
V gene: TRBV11-1
D gene: .
J gene: TRBJ1-2

CDR3 DNA: TGTGCCAGCAGTTTAAGCGGGGGGGAGTATGAGCAGTTCTTC
CDR3 protein: CASSLSGGEYEQFF
clone size: .
V gene: TRBV27
D gene: TRBD2
J gene: TRBJ2-1

CDR3 DNA: TGTGCCAGCAGTTCCGGACAGGAAGGGGTCTATGGCTACACCTTC
CDR3 protein: CASSSGQEGVYGYTF
clone size: .
V gene: TRBV6-5
D gene: TRBD1
J gene: TRBJ1-2

CDR3 DNA: TGTGCCAGCAGCCCCGGGACTGATTTTTACGAGCAGTACTTC
CDR3 protein: CASSPGTDFYEQYF
clone size: .
V gene: TRBV7-6
D gene: .
J gene: TRBJ2-7

CDR3 DNA: TGTGCCAGCTCCCCCCCCCAGGGGGGCTACAATGAGCAGTTCTTC
CDR3 protein: CASSPPQGGYNEQFF
clone size: .
V gene: TRBV18
D gene: .
J gene: TRBJ2-1

CDR3 DNA: TGCGCCAGCAGCGCGACAGGGGGGGACGCTGAAGCTTTCTTT
CDR3 protein: CASSATGGDAEAFF
clone size: .
V gene: TRBV10-2
D gene: TRBD1
J gene: TRBJ1-1

CDR3 DNA: TGCGCCAGCAGCTTTTGGAGCGGGGGGCCCTCAGGGTACGAGCAGTACTTC
CDR3 protein: CASSFWSGGPSGYEQYF
clone size: .
V gene: TRBV5-1
D gene: TRBD2
J gene: TRBJ2-7

CDR3 DNA: TGTGCCAGCAGCTCGCTAGCGATGACCTACAATGAGCAGTTCTTC
CDR3 protein: CASSSLAMTYNEQFF
clone size: few
V gene: TRBV7-9
D gene: .
J gene: TRBJ2-1

CDR3 DNA: TGTGCCAGCAGTTACTCGGGGCCAAATCAGCCCCAGCATTTT
CDR3 protein: CASSYSGPNQPQHF
clone size: .
V gene: TRBV6-5
D gene: .
J gene: TRBJ1-5

CDR3 DNA: TGTGCCAGCAGCTACTCCCCTTCTGGGGCCAACGTCCTGACTTTC
CDR3 protein: CASSYSPSGANVLTF
clone size: .
V gene: TRBV6-5
D gene: .
J gene: TRBJ2-6

CDR3 DNA: TGTGCCAGCAGCCCACAGGGCTCAGGGGATACGCAGTATTTT
CDR3 protein: CASSPQGSGDTQYF
clone size: .
V gene: TRBV7-3
D gene: .
J gene: TRBJ2-3

CDR3 DNA: TGTGCCAGCAGCTCGGGACAGCGCGAGGTTCCCGGGGAGCTGTTTTTT
CDR3 protein: CASSSGQREVPGELFF
clone size: few
V gene: TRBV7-6
D gene: TRBD1
J gene: TRBJ2-2

CDR3 DNA: TGTGCCTGGAGTCTATCCCATGGGCCCCAGCATTTT
CDR3 protein: CAWSLSHGPQHF
clone size: .
V gene: TRBV30
D gene: .
J gene: TRBJ1-5

CDR3 DNA: TGCGCCAGCAGCCAAGGGGCCTTCAGCTCCTATAATTCACCCCTCCACTTT
CDR3 protein: CASSQGAFSSYNSPLHF
clone size: .
V gene: TRBV4-3
D gene: .
J gene: TRBJ1-6

CDR3 DNA: TGTGCCAGCAGCCTCCCCAGCGGGGAGCTGTTTTTT
CDR3 protein: CASSLPSGELFF
clone size: .
V gene: TRBV11-2
D gene: .
J gene: TRBJ2-2

CDR3 DNA: TGTGCCAGCAGCTTACTGAACACCGGGGAGCTGTTTTTT
CDR3 protein: CASSLLNTGELFF
clone size: .
V gene: TRBV11-3
D gene: .
J gene: TRBJ2-2

CDR3 DNA: TGTGCCAGCAGGAGTGGACAGGGGAGGGCCTACGAGCAGTACTTC
CDR3 protein: CASRSGQGRAYEQYF
clone size: once
V gene: TRBV7-2
D gene: TRBD1
J gene: TRBJ2-7

CDR3 DNA: TGTGCCAGCAGCCCGGGGACTAGCGGGGTTGAGCAGTTCTTC
CDR3 protein: CASSPGTSGVEQFF
clone size: .
V gene: TRBV7-9
D gene: TRBD2
J gene: TRBJ2-1

CDR3 DNA: TGTGCCAGTAGTAAGGGACAGAACTATGGCTACACCTTC
CDR3 protein: CASSKGQNYGYTF
clone size: .
V gene: TRBV19
D gene: TRBD1
J gene: TRBJ1-2

CDR3 DNA: TGTGCCAGCAGCTTAGCGGGCACAGATACGCAGTATTTT
CDR3 protein: CASSLAGTDTQYF
clone size: .
V gene: TRBV11-2
D gene: .
J gene: TRBJ2-3

CDR3 DNA: TGTGCCAGCAGCGTGGCACGCGAAAAACTGTTTTTT
CDR3 protein: CASSVAREKLFF
clone size: .
V gene: TRBV13
D gene: .
J gene: TRBJ1-4

CDR3 DNA: TGTGCCAGCAGCTTAAGCAGGGGGCGTGAGTTCCACTTT
CDR3 protein: CASSLSRGREFHF
clone size: .
V gene: TRBV7-2
D gene: TRBD1
J gene: TRBJ1-6

CDR3 DNA: TGTGCCAGTAGTATTGGCAGGGCCTACGAGCAGTACTTC
CDR3 protein: CASSIGRAYEQYF
clone size: .
V gene: TRBV19
D gene: .
J gene: TRBJ2-7

CDR3 DNA: TGTGCCAGCACCCCCGGACAGGTTCGACGCGGCTACACCTTC
CDR3 protein: CASTPGQVRRGYTF
clone size: .
V gene: TRBV6-5
D gene: TRBD1
J gene: TRBJ1-2

CDR3 DNA: TGTGCCAGCAGCCAACCCGGGGGTGACAACTATGGCTACACCTTC
CDR3 protein: CASSQPGGDNYGYTF
clone size: .
V gene: TRBV7-9
D gene: .
J gene: TRBJ1-2

CDR3 DNA: TGTGCCAGTAGTAAGGGCGGACAGGACCAATCCTACGAGCAGTACTTC
CDR3 protein: CASSKGGQDQSYEQYF
clone size: .
V gene: TRBV19
D gene: TRBD1
J gene: TRBJ2-7

CDR3 DNA: TGTGCCAGCAGCCCCGGGACAGGGTACTATAGAGGCACTGAAGCTTTCTTT
CDR3 protein: CASSPGTGYYRGTEAFF
clone size: few
V gene: TRBV5-4
D gene: TRBD1
J gene: TRBJ1-1

CDR3 DNA: TGTGCCAGCAGTGCCCCAGGGGAGATGAACACTGAAGCTTTCTTT
CDR3 protein: CASSAPGEMNTEAFF
clone size: .
V gene: TRBV28
D gene: .
J gene: TRBJ1-1

CDR3 DNA: TGTGCCAGCAGTTCGGGGACTAACTATGGCTACACCTTC
CDR3 protein: CASSSGTNYGYTF
clone size: once
V gene: TRBV6-5
D gene: .
J gene: TRBJ1-2

CDR3 DNA: TGTGCCAGCAGCGTAGGGACAGGGGCTGAAAAACTGTTTTTT
CDR3 protein: CASSVGTGAEKLFF
clone size: .
V gene: TRBV9
D gene: TRBD1
J gene: TRBJ1-4

CDR3 DNA: TGCGCCAGCAGCCAAGATCTCGGCGCGGGGTTCGAGCAGTACTTC
CDR3 protein: CASSQDLGAGFEQYF
clone size: .
V gene: TRBV4-1
D gene: .
J gene: TRBJ2-7

CDR3 DNA: TGTGCCAGTAGTATAGATAACAGGCGAGGCGGAGCTTTCTTT
CDR3 protein: CASSIDNRRGGAFF
clone size: few
V gene: TRBV19
D gene: .
J gene: TRBJ1-1

CDR3 DNA: TGCGCCAGCAGCCAAGAAGGGGCTAGCGGACAAGAGACCCAGTACTTC
CDR3 protein: CASSQEGASGQETQYF
clone size: .
V gene: TRBV4-1
D gene: TRBD2
J gene: TRBJ2-5

CDR3 DNA: TGTGCCAGCAGATTGGGGGCTTTGAACACTGAAGCTTTCTTT
CDR3 protein: CASRLGALNTEAFF
clone size: .
V gene: TRBV28
D gene: .
J gene: TRBJ1-1

CDR3 DNA: TGTGCCAGCAGCTTAGGGGCCAGCCGAGATACGCAGTATTTT
CDR3 protein: CASSLGASRDTQYF
clone size: .
V gene: TRBV7-2
D gene: .
J gene: TRBJ2-3